This is a list of T cell receptor beta chains from one sample in a study of metastatic and nonmetastatic thyroid tumors. TCRdb ran MiXCR on the PCR reads. The data show some 21,000 clones, about 18% seen once. Sample: blood. These receptors originate from a male donor with papillary thyroid cancer or a benign thyroid nodule (not recorded which). Some clones in this sample may be carry-over from other donors' samples. Each CDR3 is given with its conserved first and last residue. Fields, in order: D gene, clone size, CDR3 length, V gene, J gene, CDR3 DNA, CDR3 protein. A D gene is named only where the DNA matches it firmly. Clone size is not always given. Where it is, it says once, few, many or a class for expanded clones.

d_call: NA
clone_size: NA
cdr3_length: 12
v_call: TRBV20-1
j_call: TRBJ2-7
cdr3_nt: TGCAGTGCTAGAAACCAGTTCTACGAGCAGTACTTC
cdr3_aa: CSARNQFYEQYF

d_call: NA
clone_size: many
cdr3_length: 13
v_call: TRBV28
j_call: TRBJ2-3
cdr3_nt: TGTGCCAGGTCTAGAGGGCGCACAGATACGCAGTATTTT
cdr3_aa: CARSRGRTDTQYF

d_call: NA
clone_size: medium-sized
cdr3_length: 16
v_call: TRBV6-1
j_call: TRBJ1-5
cdr3_nt: TGTGCCAGCAGTGAATGGGTGTTCCGCAGCAATCAGCCCCAGCATTTT
cdr3_aa: CASSEWVFRSNQPQHF

d_call: NA
clone_size: many
cdr3_length: 12
v_call: TRBV5-1
j_call: TRBJ2-3
cdr3_nt: TGCGCCAGCAGTAATGACGGGGATACGCAGTATTTT
cdr3_aa: CASSNDGDTQYF

d_call: TRBD1
clone_size: many
cdr3_length: 15
v_call: TRBV27
j_call: TRBJ2-3
cdr3_nt: TGTGCCAGCAGCAGTCGGGACAGGGGCAGAGATACGCAGTATTTT
cdr3_aa: CASSSRDRGRDTQYF

d_call: TRBD1
clone_size: NA
cdr3_length: 14
v_call: TRBV3-1
j_call: TRBJ1-6
cdr3_nt: TGTGCCAGCAGCCCCAGGGGGCAGAACTCACCCCTCCACTTT
cdr3_aa: CASSPRGQNSPLHF

d_call: NA
clone_size: once
cdr3_length: 14
v_call: TRBV7-3
j_call: TRBJ1-6
cdr3_nt: TGTGCCAGCAGCTCGGGACTCCGTAATTCACCCCTCCACTTT
cdr3_aa: CASSSGLRNSPLHF

d_call: NA
clone_size: many
cdr3_length: 12
v_call: TRBV2
j_call: TRBJ1-2
cdr3_nt: TGTGCCAGCAGTGATCTGGGTGGTGGCTACACCTTC
cdr3_aa: CASSDLGGGYTF

d_call: TRBD1
clone_size: many
cdr3_length: 13
v_call: TRBV11-2
j_call: TRBJ1-1
cdr3_nt: TGTGCCAGCAGCTCCCTTGGGACAGTCGAAGCTTTCTTT
cdr3_aa: CASSSLGTVEAFF

d_call: NA
clone_size: NA
cdr3_length: 11
v_call: TRBV30
j_call: TRBJ1-6
cdr3_nt: TGTGCCTGGAGTGTAAATTCACCCCTCCACTTT
cdr3_aa: CAWSVNSPLHF

d_call: NA
clone_size: many
cdr3_length: 16
v_call: TRBV5-8
j_call: TRBJ1-6
cdr3_nt: TGTGCCAGCAGCTTGGATAAAGGGGGAGTTTATTCACCCCTCCACTTT
cdr3_aa: CASSLDKGGVYSPLHF

d_call: NA
clone_size: many
cdr3_length: 15
v_call: TRBV28
j_call: TRBJ2-7
cdr3_nt: TGTGCCAGCAGTTTGACCGGAATTGCCCCCTACGAGCAGTACTTC
cdr3_aa: CASSLTGIAPYEQYF

d_call: NA
clone_size: NA
cdr3_length: 15
v_call: TRBV30
j_call: TRBJ1-4
cdr3_nt: TGTGCCTGGAGTGTACTTCCGACTCAGAGGGAAAAACTGTTTTTT
cdr3_aa: CAWSVLPTQREKLFF

d_call: NA
clone_size: many
cdr3_length: 17
v_call: TRBV18
j_call: TRBJ1-3
cdr3_nt: TGTGCCAGCTCACCACCGTCCCGGATAGTCTCTGGAAACACCATATATTTT
cdr3_aa: CASSPPSRIVSGNTIYF

d_call: NA
clone_size: NA
cdr3_length: 14
v_call: TRBV7-9
j_call: TRBJ2-3
cdr3_nt: TGTGCCAGCAGAGGGACTCCCCGCGCGGATACGCAGTATTTT
cdr3_aa: CASRGTPRADTQYF

d_call: TRBD2
clone_size: many
cdr3_length: 16
v_call: TRBV3-1
j_call: TRBJ2-3
cdr3_nt: TGTGCCAGCAGCCAAGTGAGCGGTAGCGGGACAGATACGCAGTATTTT
cdr3_aa: CASSQVSGSGTDTQYF

d_call: NA
clone_size: many
cdr3_length: 14
v_call: TRBV28
j_call: TRBJ2-5
cdr3_nt: TGTGCCAGCAGTTTAACGCTTAGACCGGGGACCCAGTACTTC
cdr3_aa: CASSLTLRPGTQYF

d_call: NA
clone_size: many
cdr3_length: 14
v_call: TRBV13
j_call: TRBJ2-7
cdr3_nt: TGTGCCAGCAGCTTAGCCAACCTTCTCGGGGAGCAGTACTTC
cdr3_aa: CASSLANLLGEQYF

d_call: NA
clone_size: few
cdr3_length: 14
v_call: TRBV28
j_call: TRBJ2-6
cdr3_nt: TGTGCCAGCAGGCAAAGAGACGGGGCCAACGTCCTGACTTTC
cdr3_aa: CASRQRDGANVLTF

d_call: TRBD1
clone_size: many
cdr3_length: 15
v_call: TRBV27
j_call: TRBJ2-2
cdr3_nt: TGTGCCAGCAGTAGGGACAGGGGCGGCACCGGGGAGCTGTTTTTT
cdr3_aa: CASSRDRGGTGELFF

d_call: NA
clone_size: NA
cdr3_length: 19
v_call: TRBV13
j_call: TRBJ2-6
cdr3_nt: TGTGCCAGCAGCCACTACGTGACGTCAGTGACCTCTGGGGCCAACGTCCTGACTTTC
cdr3_aa: CASSHYVTSVTSGANVLTF

d_call: TRBD1
clone_size: many
cdr3_length: 17
v_call: TRBV11-2
j_call: TRBJ1-1
cdr3_nt: TGTGCCAGCAGGACGGCTCCGCGGACAGGGGGATTTACTGAAGCTTTCTTT
cdr3_aa: CASRTAPRTGGFTEAFF

d_call: NA
clone_size: many
cdr3_length: 14
v_call: TRBV19
j_call: TRBJ2-1
cdr3_nt: TGTGCCAGTAGTATAGGGGGCGATTACAATGAGCAGTTCTTC
cdr3_aa: CASSIGGDYNEQFF

d_call: NA
clone_size: few
cdr3_length: 15
v_call: TRBV6-1
j_call: TRBJ2-7
cdr3_nt: TGTGCCAGCAGTTTAGACGGGTGTGCCTCGTACGAGCAGTACTTC
cdr3_aa: CASSLDGCASYEQYF

d_call: NA
clone_size: many
cdr3_length: 12
v_call: TRBV7-3
j_call: TRBJ2-1
cdr3_nt: TGTGCCAGCAGCCAAAACTACAATGAGCAGTTCTTC
cdr3_aa: CASSQNYNEQFF

d_call: NA
clone_size: few
cdr3_length: 15
v_call: TRBV6-1
j_call: TRBJ2-7
cdr3_nt: TGTGCCAGCGCTACGCATTACCTAGCTGTTTACGAGCAGTACTTC
cdr3_aa: CASATHYLAVYEQYF

d_call: NA
clone_size: many
cdr3_length: 13
v_call: TRBV14
j_call: TRBJ2-1
cdr3_nt: TGTGCCAGCAGCCAAGTTGGGGGCAGTGAGCAGTTCTTC
cdr3_aa: CASSQVGGSEQFF

d_call: TRBD2
clone_size: medium-sized
cdr3_length: 15
v_call: TRBV6-4
j_call: TRBJ2-3
cdr3_nt: TGTGCCAGCAGTGACCGGCTAGCGGGACCAGATACGCAGTATTTT
cdr3_aa: CASSDRLAGPDTQYF

d_call: NA
clone_size: once
cdr3_length: 14
v_call: TRBV11-3
j_call: TRBJ2-7
cdr3_nt: TGTGCCAGCAGCCCCGGGACGGGGTGCGGCGAGCAGTACTTC
cdr3_aa: CASSPGTGCGEQYF

d_call: TRBD2
clone_size: many
cdr3_length: 16
v_call: TRBV6-1
j_call: TRBJ2-2
cdr3_nt: TGTGCCAGCAGCGGTTTAGCGGGGGCGAACACCGGGGAGCTGTTTTTT
cdr3_aa: CASSGLAGANTGELFF

d_call: TRBD2
clone_size: many
cdr3_length: 17
v_call: TRBV7-9
j_call: TRBJ2-5
cdr3_nt: TGTGCCAGCGGAGGACAGGGCAGTAGCGGGGGGCAAGAGACCCAGTACTTC
cdr3_aa: CASGGQGSSGGQETQYF

d_call: NA
clone_size: NA
cdr3_length: 13
v_call: TRBV5-1
j_call: TRBJ2-6
cdr3_nt: TGCGCCAGCGGGATATCTGGGGCCAACGTCCTGAATTTC
cdr3_aa: CASGISGANVLNF

d_call: NA
clone_size: many
cdr3_length: 12
v_call: TRBV4-1
j_call: TRBJ2-3
cdr3_nt: TGCGCCAGCAGCCAAGCTCTAGATACGCAGTATTTT
cdr3_aa: CASSQALDTQYF

d_call: TRBD2
clone_size: few
cdr3_length: 19
v_call: TRBV9
j_call: TRBJ2-1
cdr3_nt: TGTGCCAGCAGCGTAGAAGGGACTAGCGGGAGTCTCTCCTACAATGAGCAGTTCTTC
cdr3_aa: CASSVEGTSGSLSYNEQFF

d_call: NA
clone_size: NA
cdr3_length: 14
v_call: TRBV28
j_call: TRBJ1-2
cdr3_nt: TGTGCCAGCAGTCCGACAGATTCAAACTATGGCTACACCTTC
cdr3_aa: CASSPTDSNYGYTF

d_call: TRBD1
clone_size: NA
cdr3_length: 13
v_call: TRBV15
j_call: TRBJ2-7
cdr3_nt: TGTGCCACCAGCTTGAGACAGGGGGGCGAGCAGTACTTC
cdr3_aa: CATSLRQGGEQYF

d_call: TRBD1
clone_size: many
cdr3_length: 15
v_call: TRBV14
j_call: TRBJ1-1
cdr3_nt: TGTGCCAGCAGCTACCGGACAGGGTCGAACACTGAAGCTTTCTTT
cdr3_aa: CASSYRTGSNTEAFF

d_call: NA
clone_size: many
cdr3_length: 15
v_call: TRBV20-1
j_call: TRBJ2-2
cdr3_nt: TGCAGTGTGCTTCCCGGGACGGTGAACACCGGGGAGCTGTTTTTT
cdr3_aa: CSVLPGTVNTGELFF

d_call: TRBD2
clone_size: few
cdr3_length: 15
v_call: TRBV6-1
j_call: TRBJ2-7
cdr3_nt: TGTGTCAGCAGGGATTCCGGGACTAGACCGATCGAGCAGTACTTC
cdr3_aa: CVSRDSGTRPIEQYF

d_call: NA
clone_size: many
cdr3_length: 14
v_call: TRBV2
j_call: TRBJ1-1
cdr3_nt: TGTGCCAGCAGTGCCCTGACAGCGAACACTGAAGCTTTCTTT
cdr3_aa: CASSALTANTEAFF

d_call: NA
clone_size: NA
cdr3_length: 14
v_call: TRBV20-1
j_call: TRBJ2-3
cdr3_nt: TGCAGTGCGGCGCCCGGGAAAGTCACAGATACGCAGTATTTT
cdr3_aa: CSAAPGKVTDTQYF

d_call: TRBD2
clone_size: NA
cdr3_length: 15
v_call: TRBV27
j_call: TRBJ2-1
cdr3_nt: TGTGCCAGCAGCCAGGGACTAGCGGGGTACAATGAGCAGTTCTTC
cdr3_aa: CASSQGLAGYNEQFF

d_call: NA
clone_size: many
cdr3_length: 13
v_call: TRBV7-3
j_call: TRBJ1-1
cdr3_nt: TGTGCCAGCAGCCCGACAGGAGCCACTGAAGCTTTCTTT
cdr3_aa: CASSPTGATEAFF

d_call: NA
clone_size: many
cdr3_length: 14
v_call: TRBV18
j_call: TRBJ1-4
cdr3_nt: TGTGCCAGCTCACCACCCGGGAGGAGTGAAAAACTGTTTTTT
cdr3_aa: CASSPPGRSEKLFF

d_call: TRBD1
clone_size: medium-sized
cdr3_length: 12
v_call: TRBV30
j_call: TRBJ2-7
cdr3_nt: TGTGCCTGCGACAGGGGCTCCTACGAGCAGTACTTC
cdr3_aa: CACDRGSYEQYF

d_call: NA
clone_size: many
cdr3_length: 13
v_call: TRBV6-1
j_call: TRBJ1-2
cdr3_nt: TGTGCCAGCAGTGAAAGAGGGGGCTATGGCTACACCTTC
cdr3_aa: CASSERGGYGYTF

d_call: NA
clone_size: many
cdr3_length: 13
v_call: TRBV5-1
j_call: TRBJ1-1
cdr3_nt: TGCGCCAGCAGGCCCCGCCTGGATGGTGAAGCTTTCTTT
cdr3_aa: CASRPRLDGEAFF

d_call: TRBD1
clone_size: NA
cdr3_length: 17
v_call: TRBV12-3/TRBV12-4
j_call: TRBJ1-1
cdr3_nt: TGTGCCAGCAGTTTATCCCCAAGGACAGGATCGGACACTGAAGCTTTCTTT
cdr3_aa: CASSLSPRTGSDTEAFF

d_call: TRBD1
clone_size: once
cdr3_length: 16
v_call: TRBV11-2
j_call: TRBJ1-2
cdr3_nt: TGTGCCAGCAGCTTAGGGTTAGGACAGGGGGTGGTAGGCTACACCTTC
cdr3_aa: CASSLGLGQGVVGYTF

d_call: TRBD1
clone_size: many
cdr3_length: 16
v_call: TRBV27
j_call: TRBJ1-6
cdr3_nt: TGTGCCAGCAGTCCCAGACAGGGCCTGTTAAATTCACCCCTCCACTTT
cdr3_aa: CASSPRQGLLNSPLHF

d_call: NA
clone_size: many
cdr3_length: 17
v_call: TRBV2
j_call: TRBJ2-1
cdr3_nt: TGTGCCAGCAAGTTTACAGGGATAGTTGCGGTCTACAATGAGCAGTTCTTC
cdr3_aa: CASKFTGIVAVYNEQFF

d_call: NA
clone_size: NA
cdr3_length: 18
v_call: TRBV6-1
j_call: TRBJ1-2
cdr3_nt: TGTGCCAGCAGTGAACTGCTCCTTAGGAGGACAGTCGTGCGTGGCTACACCTTC
cdr3_aa: CASSELLLRRTVVRGYTF

d_call: TRBD2
clone_size: many
cdr3_length: 14
v_call: TRBV24-1
j_call: TRBJ2-2
cdr3_nt: TGTGCCACCAGTGAGGCAGGGAGGGTCGGGGAGCTGTTTTTT
cdr3_aa: CATSEAGRVGELFF

d_call: TRBD2
clone_size: many
cdr3_length: 17
v_call: TRBV11-2
j_call: TRBJ2-3
cdr3_nt: TGTGCCAGCAGCTTAGGACTAGCGGGGGGATCATCAGATACGCAGTATTTT
cdr3_aa: CASSLGLAGGSSDTQYF

d_call: NA
clone_size: few
cdr3_length: 13
v_call: TRBV6-2/TRBV6-3
j_call: TRBJ2-7
cdr3_nt: TGTGCCAGCAGTTACGGTGAAATCTACGAGCAGTACTTC
cdr3_aa: CASSYGEIYEQYF

d_call: TRBD2
clone_size: NA
cdr3_length: 18
v_call: TRBV7-3
j_call: TRBJ2-2
cdr3_nt: TGTGCCAGCACCTCTGGTACTAGCGGGAGAGGGTACACCGGGGAGCTGTTTTTT
cdr3_aa: CASTSGTSGRGYTGELFF

d_call: NA
clone_size: many
cdr3_length: 15
v_call: TRBV5-1
j_call: TRBJ2-7
cdr3_nt: TGCGCCAGCAGCAGGCGGGGCGGGGCCGCGGACGAGCAGTACTTC
cdr3_aa: CASSRRGGAADEQYF

d_call: TRBD2
clone_size: NA
cdr3_length: 15
v_call: TRBV5-4
j_call: TRBJ2-3
cdr3_nt: TGTGCCAGCAGCCCAGGTGGTAGCGGGGGGGATACGCAGTATTTT
cdr3_aa: CASSPGGSGGDTQYF

d_call: NA
clone_size: NA
cdr3_length: 14
v_call: TRBV7-8
j_call: TRBJ2-7
cdr3_nt: TGTGCCAGCAGCCGCGTGGCAGGACGCGGTGAGCAGTACTTC
cdr3_aa: CASSRVAGRGEQYF

d_call: NA
clone_size: medium-sized
cdr3_length: 16
v_call: TRBV19
j_call: TRBJ2-6
cdr3_nt: TGTGCCAGTAGTATCGAGGGCGGCTCTGGGGCCAACGTCCTGACTTTC
cdr3_aa: CASSIEGGSGANVLTF